This T cell receptor (beta chain) was profiled in a study of blood T cell repertoires in COVID-19. On the study more broadly: Sample material is recorded as cDNA or gDNA derived from T cells, B-cell-depleted T cells, or PBMCs.

The table came from immunoSEQ multiplex PCR; TCRdb's copy has only in-frame clones and leaves some out. Of roughly 300,000 clones in the sample, approximately 85% were seen once. The sequence was collected from a woman aged 45-60 years with acute or convalescent COVID-19. The sequencing sample was made of peripheral blood.

The CDR3 bases are TGTGCCTGGGCCAACTCGGCCCTTCCAGGGTTGTGGGAGACCCAGTACTTC. Translated, it gives CAWANSALPGLWETQYF. V gene TRBV30 combines with J gene TRBJ2-5; D possibly corresponds to TRBD1 (5 bases). Germline assignment: CDR1 GTSNPN and CDR2 SVGIG (reference sequence). This CDR3 is 17 amino acids long. The V and J ends lost 5 bases and 5 bases respectively, with 27 bases between them. The variable domain in full, with the rest retrieved from reference TRBV30 and TRBJ2-5, is SQTIHQWPATLVQPVGSPLSLECTVEGTSNPNLYWYRQAAGRGLQLLFYSVGIGQISSEVPQNLSASRPQDRQFILSSKKLLLSDSGFYLCAWANSALPGLWETQYFGPGTRLLVL.